This T cell receptor (beta chain) comes out of a study of cytomegalovirus exposure and HLA in healthy donors. Broader study findings: Presence/absence analyses took donor sequencing depth as roughly uniform. A few V segments could not be told apart, such as TRBV6-2 and TRBV6-3, and were left out. In an earlier analysis, in some 500 donors, most V segments appeared productive either ~87% or ~30% of the time.

Regarding this clone: Its antigen is not identified.

Germline CDR1 SGHDT, CDR2 YYEEEE. The CDR3 extends over 18 amino acids. J was trimmed by 1 base and V by 0 bases; bases with no gene match: 10. The PCR made use of 60 Vbeta and 13 Jbeta primers. Sequenced by immunoSEQ multiplex PCR; TCRdb stores in-frame clones only, minus some. This table holds approximately 220,000 clones, approximately 79% found once. Sequenced: PBMCs. This chain uses TRBV5-6 with TRBJ2-1, with 7 bases that match TRBD2. The source of this sequence is a girl aged 2-10 years in good health and CMV-seronegative. The CDR3 bases are TGTGCCAGCAGCTTGGGCCCCCTAGCGGACCTTTCCTACAATGAGCAGTTCTTC. It codes for CASSLGPLADLSYNEQFF.